This TCR beta chain emerged from a study of cytomegalovirus exposure and HLA in healthy donors. Study-level background: Among about 380 genotyped donors, about 80% fell in the Caucasian-associated ancestry cluster.

Comments on this clone: Its antigen is not known.

PCR employed 60 Vbeta and 13 Jbeta primers. Data came from immunoSEQ multiplex PCR; TCRdb stores just in-frame clones and leaves some out. The data show 100,000 to 150,000 clones, with 75% to 85% seen just once and less than 2% held by the top ten. The germline V gene encodes CDR1 LGHNA and CDR2 YSLEER. CDR3 size: 16 residues. Trimming stripped 4 bases from V and 3 bases from J, with 15 bases between. Whole-study findings and limits: It was only CMV serostatus that was available as immune exposure information. Most TCR sequences were seen very rarely across donors, but some public TCRs occurred in many. A missense DCLRE1C variant was associated with V- and J-gene trimming of TCR beta chains in a later analysis, and an independent cohort replicated the association.

The gene calls are TRBV4-3 and TRBJ2-2, with D possibly matching TRBD2 (6 bases). This receptor was identified in a man aged 45-60 years in good health and CMV-seronegative. What was sequenced was PBMCs. This CDR3 is CASSRRRGADTGELFF. CDR3 sequence (DNA): TGCGCCAGCAGCCGGCGGCGGGGCGCCGACACCGGGGAGCTGTTTTTT.